This T cell receptor (beta chain) was sequenced in a study of post-analysis software for immune sequencing data. At the level of the study: Patients had relapsing-remitting, secondary progressive or progressive-relapsing multiple sclerosis; some lacked subtype. Regarding the study as a whole: TRBV5-6, TRBV5-1 and TRBV20-1 belonged to a set of about five TRBV segments that were more frequent in patients than controls. Those with multiple sclerosis, the patient group, showed significantly lower normalized Chao1 diversity than controls.

The TCR beta cDNA libraries contained unique molecular identifiers. TCRdb called the PCR reads again in MiXCR, with one record for every CDR3 protein. Of about 770,000 distinct CDR3 sequences listed, just over 45% are singletons. Germline values: CDR1 SGHTA, CDR2 FQGNSA. Trimming at V came to 0 bases and at J to 2 bases, leaving 17 bases not matched to a gene. The CDR3 contains 21 residues. This clonotype was seen a handful of times. Its specificity is unknown. This clonotype was obtained from a girl aged 5 to 17 with multiple sclerosis. The chain links TRBV7-2 to TRBJ1-2; 11 bases map to TRBD1. Input material: blood. The CDR3 region is CASSLAFRTGGGVRLNYGYTF. The CDR3 bases are TGTGCCAGCAGCTTAGCGTTCCGGACAGGGGGCGGGGTCCGATTAAACTATGGCTACACCTTC.